The 31 T cell receptor beta chains below come from one sample, sequenced in a study of T cell changes during pregnancy in multiple sclerosis. Sequencing was performed with immunoSEQ multiplex PCR; in TCRdb, only in-frame clones are kept and a portion is missing. The table lists about 130,000 clones, 96% of them singletons. The sample in question was peripheral blood, obtained after pregnancy. Every receptor here comes from a female donor with multiple sclerosis, enrolled in a pregnancy study.

This clone was observed a handful of times. V usage is TRBV13 and J usage is TRBJ2-7; D unclear. V was shortened by 5 bases and J by 0 bases, with 14 bases between the two germline ends. Germline CDR1 PRHDT, CDR2 FYEKMQ (reference sequence). The CDR3 has 15 amino acids. CDR3 DNA: TGTGCCAGCAGCGATACCTCGGAGAGCTCCTACGAGCAGTACTTC. Translation: CASSDTSESSYEQYF.

V and J are TRBV30 and TRBJ2-7, with D hard to call. CDR1 and CDR2 (germline): GTSNPN, SVGIG (reference sequence). This CDR3 spans 12 amino acids. Trimming removed 4 bases at V and 0 bases at J, with 7 bases between. The CDR3 spells CAWTTSSYEQYF. The CDR3 DNA follows: TGTGCCTGGACTACGAGCTCCTACGAGCAGTACTTC.

This chain uses TRBV5-1 with TRBJ2-7, with 8 nucleotides matching TRBD2. CDR1 and CDR2 from the germline V gene are SGHRS and YFSETQ. With V trimmed by 0 bases and J by 3 bases, 8 bases remained unmatched. This CDR3 has 16 residues. The CDR3 spells CASSLAPSTSGYEQYF. The CDR3 region has the DNA TGCGCCAGCAGCTTGGCCCCTTCAACTAGCGGCTACGAGCAGTACTTC.

The rearrangement uses TRBV7-9 and TRBJ2-7; D is possibly TRBD2 (5 bases). In germline, CDR1 is SEHNR, CDR2 FQNEAQ (reference sequence). This CDR3 is 16 amino acids long. V dropped 2 bases and J dropped 5 bases, with 19 bases sitting between them. In DNA form, the CDR3 reads TGTGCCAGCAGCTTAACCGAAACTAGGCCAACGGACGAGCAGTACTTC. It encodes CASSLTETRPTDEQYF.

The V gene is TRBV27, the J gene TRBJ2-1; 11 nucleotides align to TRBD2. The J segment lost 7 bases and the V segment lost 6 bases, leaving 11 bases of the junction unmatched. The CDR3 covers 16 residues. CDR1 is MNHEY, CDR2 SMNVEV, per germline (reference sequence). In nucleotides, the CDR3 is TGTGCCAGCAGGGAGGTAGGGACTAGCGGTAGGAATGAGCAGTTCTTC. Translating gives CASREVGTSGRNEQFF.

This chain connects TRBV5-1 to TRBJ1-1, with D possibly matching TRBD1 (6 bases). Germline loops: CDR1 SGHRS, CDR2 YFSETQ. Trimming stripped 3 bases from V and 4 bases from J, with 10 bases between. This CDR3 is 13 amino acids long. CDR3 region: CASSWDIGTEAFF. The CDR3 DNA sequence: TGCGCCAGCAGCTGGGACATCGGCACTGAAGCTTTCTTT.

The rearrangement links TRBV6-1 to TRBJ1-5; D is unresolved. With 5 bases removed from V and 9 bases from J, the gap between germline ends came to 17 bases. The CDR3 spans 14 residues. The V gene's germline CDR1 is MNHNS and CDR2 SASEGT. CDR3 in DNA: TGTGCCAGCAGTAAAGAGTGGGAGCAATGGCCCCAGCATTTT. This codes for CASSKEWEQWPQHF.

This sequence joins TRBV5-6 and TRBJ2-3; 9 positions match TRBD2. Germline CDR1 reads SGHDT; CDR2 reads YYEEEE. The CDR3 is 14 residues long. Trimming at V came to 3 bases and at J to 4 bases, leaving 3 bases not matched to a gene. This CDR3 reads CASSYSGSADTQYF. The CDR3 DNA reads as TGTGCCAGCAGCTATAGCGGGAGCGCAGATACGCAGTATTTT.

CDR3 bases: TGTGCCAGCCCCCGACAGGGCCGTAACACTGAAGCTTTCTTT. It specifies CASPRQGRNTEAFF. The chain joins TRBV25-1 to TRBJ1-1, with 7 bases that match TRBD1. The CDR3 is 14 amino acids. Germline V gene lookup returns CDR1 MGHDK and CDR2 SYGVNS. V gave up 8 bases and J gave up 2 bases; unmatched junction bases: 8.

The gene calls are TRBV7-8 and TRBJ2-7; tentatively, D is TRBD2 (5 bases). Germline CDR1 is SGHVS and CDR2 is FQNEAQ. The V end lost 2 bases, the J end lost 2 bases, and 19 bases lay between the germline ends. This CDR3 contains 17 residues. The CDR3 spells CASSLISWGDITYEQYF. The CDR3 DNA is TGTGCCAGCAGCTTAATTTCTTGGGGAGACATCACCTACGAGCAGTACTTC.

The genes are TRBV7-2 and TRBJ2-7; 7 nucleotides align to TRBD1. With V trimmed by 1 base and J by 2 bases, 5 bases remained unmatched. The germline CDR1 and CDR2 sequences are SGHTA and FQGNSA. The CDR3 spans 15 residues. The CDR3 nucleotides read TGTGCCAGCAGCTTAGACACAGGGGTCCCCTACGAGCAGTACTTC. Translation gives CASSLDTGVPYEQYF.

The chain has TRBV7-8 and TRBJ2-3; D might be TRBD2 (6 bases). The CDR3 contains 14 residues. Per germline, CDR1 SGHVS and CDR2 FQNEAQ. V gave up 3 bases and J gave up 2 bases, with 9 bases separating them. The CDR3 loop is CASSFGGPTDTQYF. As DNA, the CDR3 is TGTGCCAGCAGCTTTGGAGGGCCCACAGATACGCAGTATTTT.

The rearrangement joins TRBV19 to TRBJ2-1; 7 positions agree with TRBD1. This CDR3 is 14 amino acids long. Trimming cost V 8 bases and J 4 bases; bases outside gene matches: 8. From germline, CDR1 is LNHDA and CDR2 SQIVND (reference sequence). The CDR3 DNA follows: TGTGCCAGTTCCCCACAGGGGTTTTACAATGAGCAGTTCTTC. It translates to CASSPQGFYNEQFF.

The gene calls are TRBV29-1 and TRBJ2-4; 7 positions match TRBD1. The CDR3 is made up of 13 amino acids. Germline CDR1 and CDR2: SQVTM and ANQGSEA. J lost 3 bases, V lost 7 bases, and 6 bases had no gene match. The CDR3 region is CSALGTVKNIQYF. Here the CDR3 DNA reads TGCAGCGCCCTCGGGACAGTCAAAAACATTCAGTACTTC.

This chain connects TRBV10-1 to TRBJ2-5; TRBD2 matches at 14 bases. J gave up 2 bases and V 6 bases, and 5 bases lay outside the gene matches. The CDR3 spans 16 residues. Germline V CDR1 and CDR2: WNHNN, SYGVQD (reference sequence). In nucleotides, the CDR3 is TGCGCCAGCAGATCGGGACTAGCGGGAGTACAAGAGACCCAGTACTTC. Translation gives CASRSGLAGVQETQYF.

The chain is built from TRBV2 and TRBJ1-2, with 12 bases that match TRBD1. Germline V lookup: CDR1 SNHLY, CDR2 FYNNEI. This CDR3 spans 14 amino acids. The V and J ends lost 7 bases and 8 bases, in that order; junction bases with no gene match: 8. The CDR3, as DNA: TGTGCCAGCATCCCGGGACAGGGGGCGGAGGGCTACACCTTC. It encodes CASIPGQGAEGYTF.

J is TRBJ1-5 and V is TRBV19; D ambiguous. In germline, CDR1 is LNHDA, CDR2 SQIVND (reference sequence). The CDR3 consists of 14 residues. Between the trimmed V and J ends, which lost 4 bases and 4 bases, there was a span of 11 bases. CDR3 amino acids: CASSTIGGNQPQHF. The CDR3 nucleotides read TGTGCCAGTAGTACAATTGGAGGGAATCAGCCCCAGCATTTT. The full variable domain, rest sourced from reference TRBV19 and TRBJ1-5, is DGGITQSPKYLFRKEGQNVTLSCEQNLNHDAMYWYRQDPGQGLRLIYYSQIVNDFQKGDIAEGYSVSREKKESFPLTVTSAQKNPTAFYLCASSTIGGNQPQHFGDGTRLSIL.

This clone was counted a single time. The V gene is TRBV27, the J gene TRBJ2-1; no definite D call. This CDR3 contains 13 residues. With 4 bases removed from V and 8 bases from J, the gap between germline ends came to 12 bases. Germline loops: CDR1 MNHEY, CDR2 SMNVEV (reference sequence). CDR3 region: CASSSLSVDEQFF. The CDR3 coding sequence is TGTGCCAGCAGTTCCCTGTCCGTCGATGAGCAGTTCTTC.

The chain has TRBV6-6 and TRBJ1-5; 8 bases align to TRBD1. In germline, CDR1 is MNHNY, CDR2 SVGAGI (reference sequence). After removal of 2 bases from V and 6 bases from J, the junction contained 3 bases not matched to a gene. This CDR3 has 14 residues. The chain's CDR3 is CASSYRQGAQPQHF. The CDR3 region has the DNA TGTGCCAGCAGTTACAGGCAGGGGGCTCAGCCCCAGCATTTT.

The V gene is TRBV7-2, the J gene TRBJ1-2; D not resolved. Per germline, CDR1 SGHTA and CDR2 FQGNSA. The germline V and J ends were trimmed by 5 bases and 1 base, with 11 bases remaining between them. There are 14 residues in the CDR3. The CDR3 loop reads CASSGKWSNYGYTF. As DNA, the CDR3 is TGTGCCAGCAGCGGAAAATGGAGTAACTATGGCTACACCTTC.

This chain uses TRBV6-6 with TRBJ1-4; no definite D call. CDR3 length: 14 amino acids. V gave up 6 bases and J gave up 8 bases, with 16 bases separating them. Looked up from germline, CDR1 is MNHNY and CDR2 is SVGAGI (reference sequence). In nucleotides, the CDR3 is TGTGCCAGCAGGCTACAGCGGGTGGGAGAAAAACTGTTTTTT. Its translation: CASRLQRVGEKLFF.

V is TRBV27 and J is TRBJ2-1; maybe TRBD1 (5 bases). Trimming removed 3 bases from V and 8 bases from J, with 8 bases in between. The germline gives CDR1 MNHEY, CDR2 SMNVEV (reference sequence). CDR3 length: 12 residues. In nucleotides, the CDR3 is TGTGCCAGCAGTTTGACAGTCGATGAGCAGTTCTTC. This translates into CASSLTVDEQFF.

The CDR3 DNA is TGCGCCAGCAGCTTGGACGGGACTAGCGGGAGGGGTGAGCAGTTCTTC. Encoded protein: CASSLDGTSGRGEQFF. The chain has TRBV5-1 and TRBJ2-1; 16 bases agree with TRBD2. Germline V gene lookup returns CDR1 SGHRS and CDR2 YFSETQ. J gave up 9 bases and V 0 bases, and 3 bases lay outside the gene matches. This CDR3 spans 16 amino acids. Variable domain in full (rest from reference TRBV5-1 and TRBJ2-1): KAGVTQTPRYLIKTRGQQVTLSCSPISGHRSVSWYQQTPGQGLQFLFEYFSETQRNKGNFPGRFSGRQFSNSRSEMNVSTLELGDSALYLCASSLDGTSGRGEQFFGPGTRLTVL.

The rearrangement uses TRBV2 and TRBJ2-7; the D gene is possibly TRBD2 (6 bases). The CDR3 runs to 13 residues. V lost 8 bases and J 7 bases, leaving 18 bases between the germline ends. From germline, CDR1 is SNHLY and CDR2 FYNNEI. CDR3: CASDAGGIPEQYF. The CDR3 coding sequence is TGTGCCAGCGACGCTGGCGGGATACCGGAGCAGTACTTC. Filled out from reference TRBV2 and TRBJ2-7, the complete variable domain reads EPEVTQTPSHQVTQMGQEVILRCVPISNHLYFYWYRQILGQKVEFLVSFYNNEISEKSEIFDDQFSVERPDGSNFTLKIRSTKLEDSAMYFCASDAGGIPEQYFGPGTRLTVT.

The chain links TRBV5-1 to TRBJ2-2; 8 positions agree with TRBD2. The CDR3 spans 18 residues. The trim removed 4 bases at V and 0 bases at J, leaving 11 bases unmatched. Per the germline V gene, CDR1 is SGHRS and CDR2 is YFSETQ. The CDR3 loop reads CASSTLLAGQSNTGELFF. The CDR3 DNA is TGCGCCAGCAGCACTCTTTTAGCGGGACAATCGAACACCGGGGAGCTGTTTTTT.

This chain connects TRBV29-1 to TRBJ2-3; TRBD2 agrees at 7 bases. This CDR3 region has 13 residues. Trimming at V came to 8 bases and at J to 1 base, leaving 6 bases not matched to a gene. Germline V gene data show CDR1 as SQVTM and CDR2 as ANQGSEA. The CDR3: CSWGGLGTDTQYF. The CDR3 DNA is TGCAGCTGGGGAGGGTTGGGCACAGATACGCAGTATTTT.

The chain carries TRBV7-9 and TRBJ2-7; maybe TRBD2 (6 bases). Germline lookup yields CDR1 SEHNR and CDR2 FQNEAQ (reference sequence). The CDR3 extends over 15 amino acids. With 5 bases removed from V and 0 bases from J, the gap between germline ends came to 14 bases. CDR3 sequence: CASSDGDSLSYEQYF. CDR3 DNA: TGTGCCAGCAGCGATGGGGACTCGCTCTCCTACGAGCAGTACTTC.

The V call is TRBV27, the J call TRBJ2-5; TRBD2 agrees at 7 bases. Germline CDR1 reads MNHEY; CDR2 reads SMNVEV (reference sequence). V was clipped by 0 bases and J by 6 bases; unmatched bases: 7. This CDR3 has 15 residues. The chain's CDR3 is CASSLSGGSGKTQYF. The DNA for the CDR3 is TGTGCCAGCAGTTTATCAGGCGGGAGTGGAAAGACCCAGTACTTC.

This clone was found once. The rearrangement uses TRBV5-1 and TRBJ2-5; TRBD1 is a possible D gene (5 bases). The V and J ends lost 7 bases and 2 bases respectively, with 21 bases between them. The CDR3 sequence is 16 residues long. The V gene's germline CDR1 is SGHRS and CDR2 YFSETQ. Written as DNA, the CDR3 is TGCGCCAGCCAAGCTGGGGCAACCACCGCTCAAGAGACCCAGTACTTC. This codes for CASQAGATTAQETQYF. Based on the CDR3 plus reference TRBV5-1 and TRBJ2-5, the full variable domain is KAGVTQTPRYLIKTRGQQVTLSCSPISGHRSVSWYQQTPGQGLQFLFEYFSETQRNKGNFPGRFSGRQFSNSRSEMNVSTLELGDSALYLCASQAGATTAQETQYFGPGTRLLVL.

This chain links TRBV9 with TRBJ2-7; possible D gene TRBD2, 6 bases. V was clipped by 4 bases and J by 2 bases, with 16 bases between them. Germline loops: CDR1 SGDLS, CDR2 YYNGEE. The CDR3 has 15 amino acids. CDR3 DNA sequence: TGTGCCAGCAGCCTAGAGGCGGGGAGCGCCTACGAGCAGTACTTC. Its protein product is CASSLEAGSAYEQYF.

The V gene is TRBV11-3, the J gene TRBJ2-3, with 11 bases matching TRBD2. The CDR3 extends over 16 amino acids. Germline loops: CDR1 SGHNT, CDR2 YENEEA. The trim removed 1 base at V and 3 bases at J, leaving 3 bases unmatched. In DNA form, the CDR3 reads TGTGCCAGCAGCTTAGGTGGGACTAGCGGTACAGATACGCAGTATTTT. Encoded protein: CASSLGGTSGTDTQYF.